The entry below gives a single T cell receptor beta chain sequence along with its context. Its antigen remains undetermined. No base qualities exist here, and no much larger clone lies one base off it. V loses 3 bases of germline sequence and J loses 2 bases, and the interval between the two ends is 7 bases. Taken from the germline V gene, the CDR1 and CDR2 loops are LGHNA and YSLEER. The CDR3 measures 13 amino acids from cysteine to phenylalanine. Left in the record is the CDR3 DNA by itself, 39 bases read in frame from the first base. The time point label for this specimen denotes: around 22 weeks on oral tofacitinib. The sample's treatment or condition, from its label and the paper: oral pan-JAK inhibitor, 5-10 mg twice daily. From alopecia areata patients, peripheral blood was collected along with lesional scalp punch biopsies. PBMCs were isolated by density centrifugation and stained for CD3, CD4 and CD8, after which CD4+ and CD8+ T cells were sorted on a FACSAria.

This specimen belongs to a study of CD8+ T cells in alopecia areata (dated by TCRdb to 2016 to 2019). Describing the broader study: Treated patients were enrolled in an open-label pilot trial of oral tofacitinib at 5 to 10 mg twice daily for moderate-to-severe alopecia areata. Tofacitinib was administered for 6 to 18 months, and 6 months of follow-up off drug were then conducted to assess delayed response and recurrence. The SALT score, which quantifies the percentage of affected scalp surface area, was used to measure disease severity in treated patients. To study T cell clonal expansion in alopecia areata, the researchers applied high-throughput TCRbeta sequencing to both the C3H/HeJ mouse model and human patients. On the human side, TCRbeta sequencing was run on scalp tissue and on sorted CD4+ and CD8+ peripheral blood T cells from healthy controls and from alopecia areata patients with either patchy or totalis/universalis disease. Biopsies were taken from tofacitinib-treated patients at baseline and again at 4 and 24 weeks into treatment, and several of those patients also had a later scalp biopsy. Scalp clonality was compared across normal scalp (n=4), patchy alopecia areata scalp (n=8), and alopecia totalis/universalis scalp (n=8). RNA came from the PAXgene miRNA kit for fixed scalp, the miRNeasy kit for PBMCs, and the RNeasy kit for mouse skin. TCRbeta CDR3 regions were amplified by immunoSEQ multiplex PCR using 35 Vbeta forward and 13 Jbeta reverse primers.

Library creation used the immunoSEQ multiplex PCR assay. To provide template for TCR sequencing, every sample had RNA extracted and reverse transcribed into cDNA. SuperScript III was used for first-strand cDNA synthesis, primed with a 2:1 mix of oligo-dT and random hexamers. A synthetic immune receptor repertoire was used to assess amplification bias, and residual bias was removed computationally. As for the authors' bioinformatics: After raw reads were preprocessed to remove errors, the CDR3 was defined following IMGT conventions as running from the conserved cysteine to phenylalanine. Clonality was computed as 1 minus the Shannon entropy, with the entropy normalized by log2 of the number of productive unique TCRs. CD4 or CD8 identity of scalp clones was inferred by cross-referencing scalp TCRbeta sequences with sorted blood CD4 and CD8 repertoires. What TCRdb holds here is the immuneACCESS table cut down to in-frame rearrangements. Part of the clones is not present; checked against another copy, under half of the missing clones reflect an unresolved V gene, and the others are unexplained. The DNA gave D and trimming, while V, J and clone size come from that table. The sample profile shows nearly 200,000 clones; 55% to 75% of them were found once. The ten largest clonotypes hold 5.5% of the sample.

Overall study outcomes, separate from this receptor: TCR sequences shared between patients were less clear than in mice, possibly partly because of HLA diversity in the patient population. Compared with normal scalp, lesional scalp, particularly in alopecia totalis/universalis, had higher clonality and more expanded CD8+ clones, which suggests antigenic drive. Scalp TCR repertoire analysis is complicated because resident alphabeta T cells in normal human skin are also sequenced, whereas mouse skin is dominated by gammadelta T cells. Scalp clonality and the number of expanded CD8+ clones among the top 100 scalp clones were significantly decreased by tofacitinib. The treated cohort was small, with a single nonresponder, so links between baseline CD8+ expansion and response need larger studies. Many expanded lesional clones were found to persist in scalp and blood during tofacitinib treatment, and relapse after treatment cessation may be partly explained by this persistence.

The source of this sequence is a human donor with alopecia areata. The rearranged segments are TRBV4-3 and TRBJ1-2; no confident D gene assignment can be made. Source: CD4+ T cells sorted from blood, taken at week 24, from a patient treated with tofacitinib. CDR3 sequence: CASSHPGNYGYTF. Read as DNA, the sequence is TGCGCCAGCAGCCATCCGGGAAACTATGGCTACACCTTC.